This T cell receptor beta chain was sequenced in a study of PD-1 blockade in classical Hodgkin lymphoma. Study outcomes and limitations: Complete responders' diversity at baseline resembled that of newly diagnosed patients. A reduction in baseline TCR diversity was reportedly seen in newly diagnosed patients relative to healthy donors.

Sample time point: cycle 4 day 1 (C4D1), after less than 7 weeks of nivolumab. Each patient relapsed following autologous stem cell transplantation, and prior brentuximab vedotin exposure differed. By magnetic negative selection, CD4+ T cells were purified from thawed PBMCs. The CDR3 is made up of 13 amino acids. Per the germline V gene, CDR1 is SGHTS and CDR2 is YDEGEE. V shed 7 bases and J shed 3 bases, with 13 bases lying between them. Using immunoSEQ multiplex PCR, the repertoire was profiled, and TCRdb retains in-frame clones only, with some absent. This sample has nearly 20,000 clones; 83% occur once, and the top ten carry roughly 2.7%. This clone has just a few counts. Its antigen remains unknown.

Sequencing was performed on CD4+ T cells from blood, taken before the fourth cycle of nivolumab. The chain carries TRBV5-8 and TRBJ1-1; D perhaps matches TRBD1 (6 bases). The sequence was collected from a human donor with classical Hodgkin lymphoma. CDR3 sequence reads: CASPDRPYTEAFF. In DNA form, the CDR3 reads TGTGCCAGCCCGGACAGACCGTACACTGAAGCTTTCTTT.